This T cell receptor (beta chain) was identified during a study of T cell changes during pregnancy in multiple sclerosis. The assay was immunoSEQ multiplex PCR, and TCRdb's table has in-frame clones only and misses some. The data show around 100,000 clones, about nine tenths seen once. Germline V gives CDR1 MNHNS, CDR2 SASEGT. The CDR3 is made up of 15 amino acids. With 4 bases clipped from V and 4 bases from J, the junction kept 8 bases outside the gene matches. The chain is built from TRBV6-1 and TRBJ1-2; TRBD1 agrees at 8 bases. The sequence was obtained from a female donor in good health, enrolled as a control in a pregnancy study. Sequencing was performed on peripheral blood, taken in the second trimester of pregnancy. CDR3 amino acids: CASSGTRGQGYGYTF. CDR3 sequence (DNA): TGTGCCAGCAGTGGCACCAGGGGGCAGGGCTATGGCTACACCTTC.